This T cell receptor (beta chain) was recorded in a study of blood T cell repertoires in COVID-19 (dated by TCRdb to 2019 to 2021). Background for the entire study: Samples from collaborators originated in the United States, Italy and Spain and spanned both the acute and convalescent phases of COVID-19. The prospective study material was composed of cDNA or gDNA derived from T cells, B-cell-depleted T cells, or PBMCs. Deeply sampled blood TCRbeta repertoires from subjects exposed to, actively infected with, or recovered from COVID-19 were included in the dataset. The repertoires were released in a freely available public database intended as a resource for research on the immune response to SARS-CoV-2. Samples came from the ongoing ImmuneRACE study (first 160 participants) plus 1,254 subjects from 6 global collaborators. Sample metadata almost always included a de-identified subject ID, COVID-19 status, age in years and sex. HLA class I and class II types, where available, came from metadata supplied by the sample provider rather than from assay-based typing. The study at large found these results: Clinical and demographic metadata were provided uncurated, with the amount varying by source and participant.

The trim is 5 bases for V and 7 bases for J, with a gap of 11 bases between the germline ends. The CDR3, cysteine through phenylalanine, is 14 amino acids long. The sequence is cut down to CDR3 DNA, 42 bases in frame from base 1. According to the germline V gene, CDR1 reads KGHDR and CDR2 reads SFDVKD. The collaborating institutions used their own protocols to collect whole blood in K2EDTA tubes. For TCRbeta analysis, collaborators shipped samples as frozen whole blood, isolated PBMCs, or DNA extracted from either of those sample types. In regard to this clone: Its antigen target is currently unknown. Base qualities are missing; no much larger clone stands one base away.

The immunoSEQ Assay, a bias-controlled multiplex PCR, was used to amplify TCRbeta CDR3 regions from genomic DNA. Per the source publication's procedure: The number of nucleated cells in each sample was estimated from the amplification of reference gene primers within the assay. To quantify the absolute abundance of each unique TCRbeta CDR3 rearrangement, sequence reads were collapsed and filtered. For each sample, productive Simpson clonality was calculated as the square root of Simpson's diversity index over productive rearrangements. What TCRdb holds here is the immuneACCESS table cut down to in-frame rearrangements. Part of the clones is not present; checked against another copy, under half of the missing clones reflect an unresolved V gene, and the others are unexplained. For V, J and clone size, that table is used; D and trimming come from the DNA. In this sample the table shows some 130,000 clones, approximately 81% of which occur a single time. 8.4% of the sample rests with the top ten.

The rearranged chain carries TRBV24-1 and TRBJ1-6, with TRBD1 tentatively as D gene (5 bases match). Sequencing used peripheral blood. The source of this sequence is a woman aged 55-69 years with active or convalescent COVID-19. The DNA is TGTGCCACCAGTGGAGCAGGGCTGAATTCACCCCTCCACTTT. This codes for CATSGAGLNSPLHF.